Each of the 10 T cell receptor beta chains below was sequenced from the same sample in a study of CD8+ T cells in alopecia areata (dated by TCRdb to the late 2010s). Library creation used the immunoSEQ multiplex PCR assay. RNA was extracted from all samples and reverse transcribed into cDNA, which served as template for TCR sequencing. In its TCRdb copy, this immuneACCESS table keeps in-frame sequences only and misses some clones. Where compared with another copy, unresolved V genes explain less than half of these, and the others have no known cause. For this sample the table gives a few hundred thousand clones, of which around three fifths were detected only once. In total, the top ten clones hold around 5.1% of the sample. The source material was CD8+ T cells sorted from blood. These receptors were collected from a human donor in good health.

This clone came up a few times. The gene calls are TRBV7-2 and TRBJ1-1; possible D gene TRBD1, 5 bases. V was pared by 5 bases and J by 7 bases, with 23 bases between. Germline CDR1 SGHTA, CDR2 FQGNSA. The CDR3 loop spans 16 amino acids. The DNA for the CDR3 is TGTGCCAGCAGCCAAGGCGGGACGGGGTACTCGGTTGAAGCTTTCTTT. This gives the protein CASSQGGTGYSVEAFF.

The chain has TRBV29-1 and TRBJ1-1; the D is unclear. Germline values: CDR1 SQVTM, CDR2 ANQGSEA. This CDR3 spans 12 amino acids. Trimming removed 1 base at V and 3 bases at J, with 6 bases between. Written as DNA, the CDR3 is TGCAGCGTTGAAGTTACATACACTGAAGCTTTCTTT. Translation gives CSVEVTYTEAFF.

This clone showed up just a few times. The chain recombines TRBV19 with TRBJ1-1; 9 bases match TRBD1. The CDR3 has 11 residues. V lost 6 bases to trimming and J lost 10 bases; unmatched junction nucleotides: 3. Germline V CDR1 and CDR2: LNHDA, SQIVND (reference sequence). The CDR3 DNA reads TGTGCCAGTAGGGGACAGGGCAGAGCTTTCTTT. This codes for CASRGQGRAFF.

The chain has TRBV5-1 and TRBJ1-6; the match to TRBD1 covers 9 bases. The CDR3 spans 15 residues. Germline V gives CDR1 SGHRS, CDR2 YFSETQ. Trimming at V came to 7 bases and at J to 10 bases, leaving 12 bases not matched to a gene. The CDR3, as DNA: TGCGCCAGCCGAAATCAGGACAGGGGTGGCTCACCCCTCCACTTT. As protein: CASRNQDRGGSPLHF.

CDR3 region: CSAPRTEAFF. CDR3 in DNA: TGCAGTGCCCCCCGCACTGAAGCTTTCTTT. The genes are TRBV20-1 and TRBJ1-1; D is unclear. The V end was cut by 6 bases, the J end by 4 bases, with 6 bases between. Per the germline V gene, CDR1 is DFQATT and CDR2 is SNEGSKA (reference sequence). This CDR3 contains 10 residues.

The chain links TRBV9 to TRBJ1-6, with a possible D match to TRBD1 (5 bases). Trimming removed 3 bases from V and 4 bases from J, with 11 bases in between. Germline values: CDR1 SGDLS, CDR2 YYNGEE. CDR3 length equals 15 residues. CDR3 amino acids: CASSATTEYNSPLHF. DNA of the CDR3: TGTGCCAGCAGCGCTACGACAGAGTATAATTCACCCCTCCACTTT.

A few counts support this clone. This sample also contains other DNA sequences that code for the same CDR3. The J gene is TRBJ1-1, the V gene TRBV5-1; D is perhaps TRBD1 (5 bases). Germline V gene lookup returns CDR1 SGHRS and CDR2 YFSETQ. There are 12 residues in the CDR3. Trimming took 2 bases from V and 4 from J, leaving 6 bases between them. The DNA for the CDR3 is TGCGCCAGCAGCTTCGGGGGCACTGAAGCTTTCTTT. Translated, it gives CASSFGGTEAFF.

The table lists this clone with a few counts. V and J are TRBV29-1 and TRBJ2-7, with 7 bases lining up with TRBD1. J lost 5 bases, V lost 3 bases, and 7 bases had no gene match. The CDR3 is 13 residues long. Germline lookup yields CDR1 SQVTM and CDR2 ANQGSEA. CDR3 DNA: TGCAGCGTTGAGGACAGGTCCCCCCACGAGCAGTACTTC. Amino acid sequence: CSVEDRSPHEQYF.

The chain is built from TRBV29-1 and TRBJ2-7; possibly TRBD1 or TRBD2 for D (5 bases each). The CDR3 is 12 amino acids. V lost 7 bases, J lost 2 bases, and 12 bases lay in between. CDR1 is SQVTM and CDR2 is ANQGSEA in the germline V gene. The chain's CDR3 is CSARGSTYEQYF. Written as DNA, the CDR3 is TGCAGCGCCCGGGGCTCCACCTACGAGCAGTACTTC.

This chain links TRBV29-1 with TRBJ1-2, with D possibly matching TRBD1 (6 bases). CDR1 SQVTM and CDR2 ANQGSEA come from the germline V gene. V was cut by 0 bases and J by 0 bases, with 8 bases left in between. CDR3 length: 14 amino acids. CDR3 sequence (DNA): TGCAGCGTTGAAGAGACAGGAGCTAACTATGGCTACACCTTC. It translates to CSVEETGANYGYTF. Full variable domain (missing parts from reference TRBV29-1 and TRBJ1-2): SAVISQKPSRDICQRGTSLTIQCQVDSQVTMMFWYRQQPGQSLTLIATANQGSEATYESGFVIDKFPISRPNLTFSTLTVSNMSPEDSSIYLCSVEETGANYGYTFGSGTRLTVV.